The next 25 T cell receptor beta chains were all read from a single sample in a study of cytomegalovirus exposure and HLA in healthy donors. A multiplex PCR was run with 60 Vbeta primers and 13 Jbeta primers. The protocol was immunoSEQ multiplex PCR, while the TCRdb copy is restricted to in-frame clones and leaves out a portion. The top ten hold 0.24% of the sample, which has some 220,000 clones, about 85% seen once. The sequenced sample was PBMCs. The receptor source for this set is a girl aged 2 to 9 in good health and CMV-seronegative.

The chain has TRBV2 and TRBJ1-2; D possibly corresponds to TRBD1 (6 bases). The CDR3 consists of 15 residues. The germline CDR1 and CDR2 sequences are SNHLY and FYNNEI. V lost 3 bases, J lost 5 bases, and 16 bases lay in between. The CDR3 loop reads CASSDVGGAGYGYTF. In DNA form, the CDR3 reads TGTGCCAGCAGTGATGTAGGGGGGGCGGGGTATGGCTACACCTTC.

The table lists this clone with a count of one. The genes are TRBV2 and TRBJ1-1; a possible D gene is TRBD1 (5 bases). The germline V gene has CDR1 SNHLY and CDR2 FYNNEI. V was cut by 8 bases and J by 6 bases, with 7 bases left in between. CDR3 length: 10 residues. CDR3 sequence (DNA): TGTGCCAGCGGACACCCTGAAGCTTTCTTT. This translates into CASGHPEAFF.

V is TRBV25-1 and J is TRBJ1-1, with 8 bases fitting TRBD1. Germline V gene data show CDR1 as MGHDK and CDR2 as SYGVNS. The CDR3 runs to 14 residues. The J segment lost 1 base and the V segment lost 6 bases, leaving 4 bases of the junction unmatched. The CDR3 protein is CASRVGTGNTEAFF. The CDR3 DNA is TGTGCCAGCAGGGTCGGGACAGGGAACACTGAAGCTTTCTTT.

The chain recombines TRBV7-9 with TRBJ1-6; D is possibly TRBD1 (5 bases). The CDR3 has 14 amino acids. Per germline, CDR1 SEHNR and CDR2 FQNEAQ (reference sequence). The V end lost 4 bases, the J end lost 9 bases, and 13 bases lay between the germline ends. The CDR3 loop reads CASSSQGRVSPLHF. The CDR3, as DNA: TGTGCCAGCAGCTCCCAGGGTAGAGTTTCACCCCTCCACTTT. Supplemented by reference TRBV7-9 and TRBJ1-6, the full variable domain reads DTGVSQNPRHKITKRGQNVTFRCDPISEHNRLYWYRQTLGQGPEFLTYFQNEAQLEKSRLLSDRFSAERPKGSFSTLEIQRTEQGDSAMYLCASSSQGRVSPLHFGNGTRLTVT.

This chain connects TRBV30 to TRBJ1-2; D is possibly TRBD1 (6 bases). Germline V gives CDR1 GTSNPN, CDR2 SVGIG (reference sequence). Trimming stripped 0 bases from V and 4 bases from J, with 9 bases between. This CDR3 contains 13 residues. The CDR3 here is CAWSVSRGYGYTF. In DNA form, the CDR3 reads TGTGCCTGGAGTGTATCCAGGGGCTATGGCTACACCTTC.

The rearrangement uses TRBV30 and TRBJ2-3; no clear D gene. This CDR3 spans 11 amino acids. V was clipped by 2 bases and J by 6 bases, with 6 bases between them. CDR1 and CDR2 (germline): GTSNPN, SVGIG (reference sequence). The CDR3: CAWSISDTQYF. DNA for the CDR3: TGTGCCTGGAGTATTTCTGATACGCAGTATTTT. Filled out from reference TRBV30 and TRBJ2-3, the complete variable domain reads SQTIHQWPATLVQPVGSPLSLECTVEGTSNPNLYWYRQAAGRGLQLLFYSVGIGQISSEVPQNLSASRPQDRQFILSSKKLLLSDSGFYLCAWSISDTQYFGPGTRLTVL.

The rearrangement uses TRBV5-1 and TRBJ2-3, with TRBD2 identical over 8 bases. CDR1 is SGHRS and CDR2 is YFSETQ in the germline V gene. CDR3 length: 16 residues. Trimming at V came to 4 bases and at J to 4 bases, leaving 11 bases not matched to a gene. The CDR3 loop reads CASSTLGTRVPDTQYF. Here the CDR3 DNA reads TGCGCCAGCAGCACCTTGGGGACTAGAGTCCCAGATACGCAGTATTTT. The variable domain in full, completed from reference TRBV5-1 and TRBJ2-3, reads KAGVTQTPRYLIKTRGQQVTLSCSPISGHRSVSWYQQTPGQGLQFLFEYFSETQRNKGNFPGRFSGRQFSNSRSEMNVSTLELGDSALYLCASSTLGTRVPDTQYFGPGTRLTVL.

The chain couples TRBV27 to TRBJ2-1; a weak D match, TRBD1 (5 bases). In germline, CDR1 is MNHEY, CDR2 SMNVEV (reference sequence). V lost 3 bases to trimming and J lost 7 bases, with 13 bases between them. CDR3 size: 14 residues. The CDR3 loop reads CASSFGQGTNEQFF. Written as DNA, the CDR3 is TGTGCCAGCAGTTTCGGTCAGGGAACGAATGAGCAGTTCTTC.

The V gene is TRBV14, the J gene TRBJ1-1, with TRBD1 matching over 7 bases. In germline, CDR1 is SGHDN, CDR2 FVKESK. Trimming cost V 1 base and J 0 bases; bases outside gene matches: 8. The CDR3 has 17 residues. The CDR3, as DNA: TGTGCCAGCAGCCAAGGACGGGGCAGGGGGATGAACACTGAAGCTTTCTTT. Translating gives CASSQGRGRGMNTEAFF.

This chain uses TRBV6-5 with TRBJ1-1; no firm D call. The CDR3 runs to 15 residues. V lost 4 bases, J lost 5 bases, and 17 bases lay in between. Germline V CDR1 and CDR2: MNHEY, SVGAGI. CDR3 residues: CASSWAPGPKTEAFF. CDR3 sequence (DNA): TGTGCCAGCAGTTGGGCCCCTGGCCCGAAGACTGAAGCTTTCTTT.

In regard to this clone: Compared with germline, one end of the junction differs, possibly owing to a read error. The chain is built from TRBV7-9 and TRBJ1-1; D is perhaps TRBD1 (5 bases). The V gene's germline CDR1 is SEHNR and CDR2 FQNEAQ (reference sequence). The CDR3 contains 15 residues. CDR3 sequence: CSSSPSDRYPLEAFF. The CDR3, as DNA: TGTTCCAGCAGCCCCAGTGACAGATACCCATTAGAAGCTTTCTTT.

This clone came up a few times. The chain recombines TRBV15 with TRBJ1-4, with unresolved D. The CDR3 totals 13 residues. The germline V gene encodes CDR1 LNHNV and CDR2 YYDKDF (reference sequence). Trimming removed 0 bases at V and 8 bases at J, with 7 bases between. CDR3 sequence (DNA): TGTGCCACCAGCAGAGATCCGGTCGAAAAACTGTTTTTT. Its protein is CATSRDPVEKLFF.

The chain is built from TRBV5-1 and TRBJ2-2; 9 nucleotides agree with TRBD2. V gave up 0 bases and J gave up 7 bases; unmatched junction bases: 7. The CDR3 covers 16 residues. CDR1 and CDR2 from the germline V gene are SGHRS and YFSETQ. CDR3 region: CASSLVPSGIFGELFF. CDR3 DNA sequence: TGCGCCAGCAGCTTGGTTCCTAGCGGGATTTTCGGGGAGCTGTTTTTT.

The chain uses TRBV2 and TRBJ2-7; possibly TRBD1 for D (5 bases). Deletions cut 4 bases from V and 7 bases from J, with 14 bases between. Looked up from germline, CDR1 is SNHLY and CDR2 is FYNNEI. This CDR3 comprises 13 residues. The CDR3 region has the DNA TGTGCCAGCAGTGCGCCCAGGGATGGAGAGCAGTACTTC. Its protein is CASSAPRDGEQYF.

Here the CDR3 DNA reads TGTGCCAGCTCACCACTTGAGACTCCCGGGGGGACCCAGTACTTC. This translates into CASSPLETPGGTQYF. The rearrangement joins TRBV18 to TRBJ2-5; perhaps TRBD2 as D (6 bases). The CDR3 length is 15 residues. V was clipped by 1 base and J by 7 bases, with 16 bases between them. CDR1 KGHSH and CDR2 LQKENI come from the germline V gene.

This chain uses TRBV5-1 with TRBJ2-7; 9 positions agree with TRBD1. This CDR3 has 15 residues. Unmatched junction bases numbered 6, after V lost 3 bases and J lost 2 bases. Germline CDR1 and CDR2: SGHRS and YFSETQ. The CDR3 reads CASSSGGTGTYEQYF. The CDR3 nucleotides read TGCGCCAGCAGCTCCGGGGGGACAGGGACCTACGAGCAGTACTTC. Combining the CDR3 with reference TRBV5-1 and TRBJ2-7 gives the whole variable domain KAGVTQTPRYLIKTRGQQVTLSCSPISGHRSVSWYQQTPGQGLQFLFEYFSETQRNKGNFPGRFSGRQFSNSRSEMNVSTLELGDSALYLCASSSGGTGTYEQYFGPGTRLTVT.

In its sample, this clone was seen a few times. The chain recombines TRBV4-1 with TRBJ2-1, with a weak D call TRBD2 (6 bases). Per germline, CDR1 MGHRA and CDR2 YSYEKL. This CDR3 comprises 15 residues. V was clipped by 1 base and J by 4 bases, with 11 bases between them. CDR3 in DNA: TGCGCCAGCAGCCAAGGACGGGGGAGTTACAATGAGCAGTTCTTC. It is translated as CASSQGRGSYNEQFF.

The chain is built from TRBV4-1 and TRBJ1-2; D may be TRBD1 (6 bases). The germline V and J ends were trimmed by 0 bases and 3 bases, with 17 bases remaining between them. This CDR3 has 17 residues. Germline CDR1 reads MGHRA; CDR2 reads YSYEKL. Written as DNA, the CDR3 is TGCGCCAGCAGCCAAGATGAAACGGGGGGGCGTCACTATGGCTACACCTTC. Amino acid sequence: CASSQDETGGRHYGYTF.

The DNA of the CDR3 is TGCGCCAGCAGCTTGGGGGAGCAGAACAATGAGCAGTTCTTC. Amino acids: CASSLGEQNNEQFF. The chain carries TRBV5-1 and TRBJ2-1, with a weak D call TRBD2 (5 bases). V lost 0 bases to trimming and J lost 5 bases, with 9 bases between them. This CDR3 has 14 residues. Germline CDR1 SGHRS, CDR2 YFSETQ.

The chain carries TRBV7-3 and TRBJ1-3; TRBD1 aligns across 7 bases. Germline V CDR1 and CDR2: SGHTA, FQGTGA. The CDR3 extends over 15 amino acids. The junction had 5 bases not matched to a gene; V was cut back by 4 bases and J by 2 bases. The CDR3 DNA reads TGTGCCAGCAGCTCAGGCAGGGGGACTGGAAACACCATATATTTT. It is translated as CASSSGRGTGNTIYF.

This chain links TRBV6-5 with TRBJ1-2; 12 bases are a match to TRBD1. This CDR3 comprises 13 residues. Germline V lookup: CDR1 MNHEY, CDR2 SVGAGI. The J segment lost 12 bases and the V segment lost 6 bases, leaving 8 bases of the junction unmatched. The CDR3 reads CASRPAGTGGHTF. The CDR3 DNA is TGTGCCAGCAGACCAGCCGGGACAGGGGGCCACACCTTC.

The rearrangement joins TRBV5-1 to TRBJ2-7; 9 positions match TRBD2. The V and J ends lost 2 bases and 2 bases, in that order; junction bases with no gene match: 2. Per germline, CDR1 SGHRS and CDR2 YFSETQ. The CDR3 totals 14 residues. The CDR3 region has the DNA TGCGCCAGCAGCTTACCTAGCGGGACCTACGAGCAGTACTTC. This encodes CASSLPSGTYEQYF. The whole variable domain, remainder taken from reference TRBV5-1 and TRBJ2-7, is KAGVTQTPRYLIKTRGQQVTLSCSPISGHRSVSWYQQTPGQGLQFLFEYFSETQRNKGNFPGRFSGRQFSNSRSEMNVSTLELGDSALYLCASSLPSGTYEQYFGPGTRLTVT.

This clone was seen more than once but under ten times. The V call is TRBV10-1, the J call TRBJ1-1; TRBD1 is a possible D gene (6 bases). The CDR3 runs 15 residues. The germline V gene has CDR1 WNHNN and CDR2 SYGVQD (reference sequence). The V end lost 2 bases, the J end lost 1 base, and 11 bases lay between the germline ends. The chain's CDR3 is CASSEAGAANTEAFF. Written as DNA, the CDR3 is TGCGCCAGCAGTGAGGCAGGGGCTGCGAACACTGAAGCTTTCTTT.

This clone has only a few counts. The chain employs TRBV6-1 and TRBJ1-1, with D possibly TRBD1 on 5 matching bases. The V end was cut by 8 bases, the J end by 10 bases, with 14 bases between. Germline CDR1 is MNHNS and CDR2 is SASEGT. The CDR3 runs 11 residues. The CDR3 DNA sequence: TGTGCCAGCGTGGGGCTGGACCGAGCTTTCTTT. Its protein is CASVGLDRAFF.

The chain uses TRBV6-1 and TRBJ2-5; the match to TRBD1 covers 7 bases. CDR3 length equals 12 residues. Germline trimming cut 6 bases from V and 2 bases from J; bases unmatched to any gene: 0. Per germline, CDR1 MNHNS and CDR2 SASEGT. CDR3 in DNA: TGTGCCAGCAGACAGGGGCAAGAGACCCAGTACTTC. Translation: CASRQGQETQYF.